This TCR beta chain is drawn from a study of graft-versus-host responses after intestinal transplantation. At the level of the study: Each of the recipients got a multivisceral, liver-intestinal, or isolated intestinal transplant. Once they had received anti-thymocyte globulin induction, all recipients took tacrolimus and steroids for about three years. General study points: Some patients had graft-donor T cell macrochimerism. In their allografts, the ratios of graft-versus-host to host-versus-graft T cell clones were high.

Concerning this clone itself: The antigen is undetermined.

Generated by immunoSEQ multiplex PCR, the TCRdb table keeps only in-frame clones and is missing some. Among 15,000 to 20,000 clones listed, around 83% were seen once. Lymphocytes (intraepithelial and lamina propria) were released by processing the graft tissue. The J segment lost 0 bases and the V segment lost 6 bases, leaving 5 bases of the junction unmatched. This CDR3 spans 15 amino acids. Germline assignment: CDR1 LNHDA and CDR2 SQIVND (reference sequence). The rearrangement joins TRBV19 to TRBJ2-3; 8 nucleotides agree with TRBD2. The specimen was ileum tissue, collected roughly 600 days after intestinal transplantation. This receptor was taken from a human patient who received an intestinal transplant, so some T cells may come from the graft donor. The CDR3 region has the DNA TGTGCCAGTAGCCCAGCGGGGGCTAGCACAGATACGCAGTATTTT. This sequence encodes CASSPAGASTDTQYF.